This T cell receptor beta chain was sequenced during a study of radiotherapy plus CTLA-4 blockade in lung cancer. The protocol was immunoSEQ multiplex PCR, while the TCRdb copy is restricted to in-frame clones and leaves out a portion. The profile covers 75,000 to 100,000 clones, with roughly 79% appearing a single time and about 3% taken by the ten largest. The J segment lost 4 bases and the V segment lost 5 bases, leaving 5 bases of the junction unmatched. The CDR3 loop spans 14 amino acids. Germline V gene data show CDR1 as SGHNT and CDR2 as YENEEA. This TCR was recovered from a human donor with non-small cell lung cancer who had a partial response to radiotherapy plus ipilimumab. Some clones in this sample may be carry-over from other donors' samples. The starting material was peripheral blood, obtained from a patient treated with radiotherapy plus ipilimumab. The J gene is TRBJ1-1, the V gene TRBV11-3; 9 positions agree with TRBD1. Written as DNA, the CDR3 is TGTGCCAGCAGCCGGACAGGGGAGGGCACTGAAGCTTTCTTT. Protein sequence: CASSRTGEGTEAFF.